This is a list of T cell receptor beta chains from one sample in a study of T cells after yellow fever vaccination. TCRdb fed the 5' RACE reads into MiXCR, producing one record per CDR3 protein. The sample yields under 550,000 distinct CDR3 sequences, less than 25% seen once. The material was PBMCs, obtained more than 20 days after the first yellow fever vaccination. The receptors originated from a young man who received the YFV17D yellow fever vaccine. Both conserved end residues are part of each CDR3. The D gene is left open where the match is weak. The listing skips clone size in some rows; elsewhere it reads once, few, many or a size class.

clone size,J gene,D gene,V gene,CDR3 DNA,CDR3 protein
few,TRBJ1-5,NA,TRBV5-1,TGCGCCAGCAGCCCAACAGGGATCGAACAGCCCCAGCATTTT,CASSPTGIEQPQHF
NA,TRBJ2-3,NA,TRBV5-5,TGTGCCAGCAGCTTGGAATGGGGTAAAGATACGCAGTATTTT,CASSLEWGKDTQYF
NA,TRBJ1-1,NA,TRBV6-6,TGTGCCAGCAGTTACGAGGGCATGAACACTGAAGCTTTCTTT,CASSYEGMNTEAFF
NA,TRBJ2-3,TRBD2,TRBV7-8,TGTGCCAGCAGCTTAGGACTTGGCGGGGGGGCAAATACGCAGTATTTT,CASSLGLGGGANTQYF
NA,TRBJ1-5,NA,TRBV29-1,TGCAGCGTCGCAACGAGGTCCGGGGGCATCAATCAGCCCCAGCATTTT,CSVATRSGGINQPQHF
NA,TRBJ2-3,NA,TRBV24-1,TGTGCCACCAGTGGATCCTGGGGCGGAGATACGCAGTATTTT,CATSGSWGGDTQYF
few,TRBJ2-3,TRBD2,TRBV29-1,TGCAGCGTGAGGGAGACTAGCGGCTACACAGATACGCAGTATTTT,CSVRETSGYTDTQYF
NA,TRBJ2-1,TRBD2,TRBV28,TGTGCCAGCAGGACTAGCGGGGCGGGCTCCTACAATGAGCAGTTCTTC,CASRTSGAGSYNEQFF
few,TRBJ2-1,NA,TRBV2,TGTGCCAGCAGTGAACGGACTGGATTAAATGAGCAGTTCTTC,CASSERTGLNEQFF
NA,TRBJ2-3,NA,TRBV12-3/TRBV12-4,TGTGCCAGCTGCTTTGCGGCAGATACGCAGTATTTT,CASCFAADTQYF
NA,TRBJ2-7,TRBD2,TRBV7-8,TGTGCCAGCAGCTCTCACCACATAAGCGGGGGGGAGGTCTACGAGCAGTACTTC,CASSSHHISGGEVYEQYF
few,TRBJ1-2,NA,TRBV5-1,TGCGCCAGCAGCAGAGACCACGGGACTCACTATGGCTACACCTTC,CASSRDHGTHYGYTF
few,TRBJ2-2,TRBD2,TRBV4-1,TGCGCCAGCAGCCAACTAGCGGGGGCGACAACCACCGGGGAGCTGTTTTTT,CASSQLAGATTTGELFF
NA,TRBJ2-1,TRBD2,TRBV20-1,TGCAGTGCTAGAACTAGCGGGGACATCAATGAGCAGTTCTTC,CSARTSGDINEQFF
NA,TRBJ1-6,TRBD1,TRBV5-1,TGCGCCAGCCACACAGGGGCTCATTCACCCCTCCACTTT,CASHTGAHSPLHF
NA,TRBJ1-2,TRBD1,TRBV2,TGTGCCAGCAGTCTGACAGGGGGATTGATGAACTATGGCTACACCTTC,CASSLTGGLMNYGYTF
NA,TRBJ1-6,NA,TRBV29-1,TGCAGCGTTGAAGAATTGGCAGGGGTAGATTCACCCCTCCACTTT,CSVEELAGVDSPLHF
many,TRBJ2-1,TRBD2,TRBV24-1,TGTGCCACCAGTGGTACAGTCGGGGAGGGGGAGCAGTTCTTC,CATSGTVGEGEQFF
NA,TRBJ1-1,NA,TRBV9,TGTGCCAGCAGCCATCGACAGGACATGAACACTGAAGCTTTCTTT,CASSHRQDMNTEAFF
NA,TRBJ2-3,TRBD2,TRBV12-3/TRBV12-4,TGTGCCAGCAGTTCCCGCGGGGGGGCTATCACAGATACGCAGTATTTT,CASSSRGGAITDTQYF